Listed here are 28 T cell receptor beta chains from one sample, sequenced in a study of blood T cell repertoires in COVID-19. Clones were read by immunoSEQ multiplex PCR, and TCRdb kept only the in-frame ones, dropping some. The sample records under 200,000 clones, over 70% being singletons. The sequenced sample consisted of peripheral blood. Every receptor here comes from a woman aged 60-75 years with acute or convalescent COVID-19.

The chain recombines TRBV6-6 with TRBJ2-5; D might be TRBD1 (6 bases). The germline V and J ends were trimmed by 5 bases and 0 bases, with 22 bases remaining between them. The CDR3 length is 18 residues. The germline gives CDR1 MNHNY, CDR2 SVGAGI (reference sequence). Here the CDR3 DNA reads TGTGCCAGCAGTCGAGCTTTTTTCGGGACAAAGTACCAAGAGACCCAGTACTTC. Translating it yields CASSRAFFGTKYQETQYF.

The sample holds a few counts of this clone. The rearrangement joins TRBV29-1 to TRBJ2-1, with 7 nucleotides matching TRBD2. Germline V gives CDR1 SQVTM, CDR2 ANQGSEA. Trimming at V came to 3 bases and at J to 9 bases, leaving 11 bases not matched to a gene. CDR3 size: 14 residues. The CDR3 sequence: CSVETSWSLREQFF. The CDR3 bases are TGCAGCGTTGAGACTAGCTGGTCCCTTCGTGAGCAGTTCTTC.

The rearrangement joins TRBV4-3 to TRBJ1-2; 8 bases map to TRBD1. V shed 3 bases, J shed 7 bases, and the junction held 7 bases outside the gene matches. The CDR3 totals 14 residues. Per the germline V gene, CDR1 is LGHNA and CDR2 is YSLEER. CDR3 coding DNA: TGCGCCAGCAGCCATCCTGGACAGGGTAGTGGCTACACCTTC. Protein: CASSHPGQGSGYTF.

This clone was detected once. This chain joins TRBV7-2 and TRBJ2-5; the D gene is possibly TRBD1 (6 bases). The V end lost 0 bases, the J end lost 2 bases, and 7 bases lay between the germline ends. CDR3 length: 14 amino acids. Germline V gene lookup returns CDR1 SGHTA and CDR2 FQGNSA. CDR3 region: CASSLAGAQETQYF. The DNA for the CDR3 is TGTGCCAGCAGCTTAGCGGGGGCACAAGAGACCCAGTACTTC.

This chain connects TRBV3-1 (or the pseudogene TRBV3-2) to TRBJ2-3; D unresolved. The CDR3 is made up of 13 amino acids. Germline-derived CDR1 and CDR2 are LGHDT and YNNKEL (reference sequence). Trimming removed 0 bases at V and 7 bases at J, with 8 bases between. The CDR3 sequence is CASSQDLLHTQYF. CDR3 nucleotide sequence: TGTGCCAGCAGCCAAGACCTACTCCATACGCAGTATTTT.

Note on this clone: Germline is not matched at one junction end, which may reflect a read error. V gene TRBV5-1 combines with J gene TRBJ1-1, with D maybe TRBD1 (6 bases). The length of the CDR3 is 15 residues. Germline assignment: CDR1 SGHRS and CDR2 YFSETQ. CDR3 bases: TGCGCCAGCAGCTTGGTAGGAACAGGGAACCCTGAAGCTTTCTTT. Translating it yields CASSLVGTGNPEAFF.

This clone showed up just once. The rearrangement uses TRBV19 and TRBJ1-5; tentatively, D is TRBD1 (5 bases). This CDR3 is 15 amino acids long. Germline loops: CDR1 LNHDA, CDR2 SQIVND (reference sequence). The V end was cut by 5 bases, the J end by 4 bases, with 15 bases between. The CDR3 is CASSPRAGTNQPQHF. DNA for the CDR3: TGTGCCAGTAGTCCCAGGGCAGGCACAAATCAGCCCCAGCATTTT.

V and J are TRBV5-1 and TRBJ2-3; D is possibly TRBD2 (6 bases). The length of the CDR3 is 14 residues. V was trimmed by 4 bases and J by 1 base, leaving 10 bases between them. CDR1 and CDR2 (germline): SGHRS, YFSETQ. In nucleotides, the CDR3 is TGCGCCAGCAGCGCGATAGCGGGCACAGATACGCAGTATTTT. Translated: CASSAIAGTDTQYF.

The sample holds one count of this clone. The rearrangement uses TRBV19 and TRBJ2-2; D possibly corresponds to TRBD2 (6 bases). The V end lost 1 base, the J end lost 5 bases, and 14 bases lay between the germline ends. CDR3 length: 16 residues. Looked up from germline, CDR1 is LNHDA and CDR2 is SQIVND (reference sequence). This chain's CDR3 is CASSIALGLATGELFF. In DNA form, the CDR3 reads TGTGCCAGTAGTATAGCTTTGGGACTGGCAACCGGGGAGCTGTTTTTT.

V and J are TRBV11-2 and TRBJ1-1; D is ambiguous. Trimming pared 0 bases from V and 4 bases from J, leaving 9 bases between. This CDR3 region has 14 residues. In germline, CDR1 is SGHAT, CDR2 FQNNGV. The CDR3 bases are TGTGCCAGCAGCTTAGATTTTGGCAGCACTGAAGCTTTCTTT. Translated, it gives CASSLDFGSTEAFF.

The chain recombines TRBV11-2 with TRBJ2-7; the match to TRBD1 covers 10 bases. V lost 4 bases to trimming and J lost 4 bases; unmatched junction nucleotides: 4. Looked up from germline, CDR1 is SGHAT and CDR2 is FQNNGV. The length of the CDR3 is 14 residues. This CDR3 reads CASSSTGGGYEQYF. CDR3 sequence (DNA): TGTGCCAGCAGCTCGACAGGGGGCGGGTACGAGCAGTACTTC.

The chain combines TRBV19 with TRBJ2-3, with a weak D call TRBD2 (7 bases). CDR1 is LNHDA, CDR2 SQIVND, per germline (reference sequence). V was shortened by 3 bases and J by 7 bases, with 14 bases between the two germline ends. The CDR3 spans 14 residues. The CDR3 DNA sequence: TGTGCCAGTAGTATGGGGGGGGGCTTGCATACGCAGTATTTT. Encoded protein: CASSMGGGLHTQYF.

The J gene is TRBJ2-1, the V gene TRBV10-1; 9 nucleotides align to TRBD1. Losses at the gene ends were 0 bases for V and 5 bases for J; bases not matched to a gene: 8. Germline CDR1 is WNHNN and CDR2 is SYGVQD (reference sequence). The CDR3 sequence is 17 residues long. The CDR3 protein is CASSESVPTGGNNEQFF. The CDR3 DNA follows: TGCGCCAGCAGTGAGTCGGTCCCGACAGGGGGTAACAATGAGCAGTTCTTC.

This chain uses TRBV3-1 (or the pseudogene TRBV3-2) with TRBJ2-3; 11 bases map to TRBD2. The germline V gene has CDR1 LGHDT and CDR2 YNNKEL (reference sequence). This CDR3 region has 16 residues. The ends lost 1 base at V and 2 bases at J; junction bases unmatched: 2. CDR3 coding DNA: TGTGCCAGCAGCCAAGTGACTAGCGGGATCACAGATACGCAGTATTTT. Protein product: CASSQVTSGITDTQYF.

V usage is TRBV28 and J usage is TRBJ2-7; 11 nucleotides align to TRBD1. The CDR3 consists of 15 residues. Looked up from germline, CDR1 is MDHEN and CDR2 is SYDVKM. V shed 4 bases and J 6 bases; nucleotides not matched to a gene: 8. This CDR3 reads CASSSAGTGGGEQYF. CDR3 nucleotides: TGTGCCAGCAGTTCGGCCGGGACAGGGGGAGGCGAGCAGTACTTC.

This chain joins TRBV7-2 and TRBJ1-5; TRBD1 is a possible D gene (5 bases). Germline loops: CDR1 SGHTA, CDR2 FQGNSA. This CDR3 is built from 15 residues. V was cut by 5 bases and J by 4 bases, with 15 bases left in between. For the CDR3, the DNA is TGTGCCAGCAGCCTAGGCCGGGGGGGGAATCAGCCCCAGCATTTT. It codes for CASSLGRGGNQPQHF.

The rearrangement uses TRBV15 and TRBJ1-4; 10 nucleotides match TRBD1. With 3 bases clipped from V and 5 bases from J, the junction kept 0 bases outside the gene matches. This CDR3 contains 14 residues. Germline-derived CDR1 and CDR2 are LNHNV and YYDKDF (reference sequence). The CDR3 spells CATSRGQGNEKLFF. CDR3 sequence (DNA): TGTGCCACCAGCAGGGGACAGGGGAATGAAAAACTGTTTTTT.

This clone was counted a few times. The chain's CDR3 is CASSLGGTANTEAFF. The CDR3 DNA follows: TGTGCCAGCAGCTTAGGGGGGACAGCGAACACTGAAGCTTTCTTT. The rearrangement uses TRBV7-2 and TRBJ1-1; 7 nucleotides match TRBD1. V trimming: 1 base; J trimming: 1 base; junction bases outside the gene matches: 3. This CDR3 has 15 residues. Germline V gene lookup returns CDR1 SGHTA and CDR2 FQGNSA.

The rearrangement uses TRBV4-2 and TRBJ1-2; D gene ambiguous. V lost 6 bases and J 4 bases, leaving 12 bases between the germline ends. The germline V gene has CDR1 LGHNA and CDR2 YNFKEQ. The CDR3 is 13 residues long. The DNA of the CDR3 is TGTGCCAGCAGAGCCTCAGGCAGCTATGGCTACACCTTC. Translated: CASRASGSYGYTF.

The DNA of the CDR3 is TGCGCCAGCAGTCCGCCAAATTCCGGGACAGGGCCAGTGGGTGGCTACACCTTC. Amino acid sequence: CASSPPNSGTGPVGGYTF. The chain recombines TRBV23-1 with TRBJ1-2, with 9 bases matching TRBD1. TRBV23-1 counts as an open reading frame of uncertain function. The CDR3 loop spans 18 amino acids. V gave up 4 bases and J gave up 7 bases; unmatched junction bases: 19.

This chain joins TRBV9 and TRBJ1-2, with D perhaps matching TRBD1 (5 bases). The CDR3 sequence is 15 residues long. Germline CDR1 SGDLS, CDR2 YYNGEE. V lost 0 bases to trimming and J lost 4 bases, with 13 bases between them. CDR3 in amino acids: CASSVGEGLGYGYTF. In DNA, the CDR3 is TGTGCCAGCAGCGTAGGGGAGGGGCTTGGCTATGGCTACACCTTC.

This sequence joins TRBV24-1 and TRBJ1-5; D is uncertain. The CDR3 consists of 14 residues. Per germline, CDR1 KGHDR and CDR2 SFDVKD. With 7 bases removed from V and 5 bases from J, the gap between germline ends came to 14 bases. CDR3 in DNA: TGTGCCACCAGCGGGAGTAGGAGGGATCAGCCCCAGCATTTT. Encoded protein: CATSGSRRDQPQHF.

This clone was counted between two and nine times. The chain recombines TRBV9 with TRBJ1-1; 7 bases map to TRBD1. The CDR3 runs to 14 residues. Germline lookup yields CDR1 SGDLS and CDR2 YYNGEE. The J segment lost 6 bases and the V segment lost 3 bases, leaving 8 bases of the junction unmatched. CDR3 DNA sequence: TGTGCCAGCAGCGGACAGGGAAGGCATTCTGAAGCTTTCTTT. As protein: CASSGQGRHSEAFF.

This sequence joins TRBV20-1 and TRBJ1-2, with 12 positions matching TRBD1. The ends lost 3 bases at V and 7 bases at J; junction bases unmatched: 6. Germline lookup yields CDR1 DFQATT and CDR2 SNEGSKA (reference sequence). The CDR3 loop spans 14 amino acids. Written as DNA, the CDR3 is TGCAGTGCTAGTCCGGGACAGGGGGCCGGTGGCTACACCTTC. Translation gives CSASPGQGAGGYTF.

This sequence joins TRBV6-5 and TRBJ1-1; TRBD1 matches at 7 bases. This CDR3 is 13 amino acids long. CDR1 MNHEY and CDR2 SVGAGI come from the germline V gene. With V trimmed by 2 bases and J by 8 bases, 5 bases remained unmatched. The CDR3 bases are TGTGCCAGCAGTTACACCCGACAGGGAGAAGCTTTCTTT. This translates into CASSYTRQGEAFF.

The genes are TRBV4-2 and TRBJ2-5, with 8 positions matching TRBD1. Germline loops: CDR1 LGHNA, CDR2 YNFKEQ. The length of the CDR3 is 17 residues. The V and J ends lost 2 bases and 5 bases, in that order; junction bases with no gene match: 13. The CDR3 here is CASSQMPQGAIGETQYF. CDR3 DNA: TGTGCCAGCAGCCAAATGCCGCAGGGGGCGATTGGGGAGACCCAGTACTTC.

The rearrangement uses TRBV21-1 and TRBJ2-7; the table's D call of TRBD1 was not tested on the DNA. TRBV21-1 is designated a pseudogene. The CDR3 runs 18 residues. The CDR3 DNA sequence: TGTGCCAGCAGCAAAGAGGGAGACAGACAGGGGGGGTCCTACGAGCAGTACTTC. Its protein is CASSKEGDRQGGSYEQYF.

CDR3 amino acids: CASSYIGTGHNDEQFF. In nucleotides, the CDR3 is TGTGCCAGCAGTTACATCGGGACAGGGCATAATGATGAGCAGTTCTTC. The chain uses TRBV6-2 or TRBV6-3 and TRBJ2-1; the match to TRBD1 covers 9 bases. From germline, CDR1 is MNHEY and CDR2 SVGEGT. The junction had 10 bases not matched to a gene; V was cut back by 2 bases and J by 8 bases. The CDR3 runs 16 residues.